This T cell receptor beta chain was observed in a study of blood T cells in healthy people across ages. A J-beta primer mix and a sample-barcoded 5' primer were used in a second PCR of about 6 to 12 cycles. In TCRdb, the 5' RACE reads were re-called with MiXCR into one record per CDR3 protein. Of 1.5 million to 2 million distinct CDR3 sequences listed, about 50% were seen once; the top ten hold 2.1%. This clonotype was seen only a few times. Source material: blood. This TCR came from a woman between 35 and 50 years old in good health.

The DNA of the CDR3 is TGTGCCAGCAGCAAAGTAGCGGGGCTATACAATGAGCAGTTCTTC. As protein: CASSKVAGLYNEQFF. V is TRBV21-1 and J is TRBJ2-1; the tabulated D call, TRBD2, remains unverified against the DNA. TRBV21-1 is annotated as a pseudogene. The CDR3 length is 15 residues.